The 29 T cell receptor beta chains listed next were all sequenced from one sample in a study of regulatory T cells. Study outcomes and limitations: In CD3G-deficient patients, conventional CD4+ T cells were enriched for hydrophobic CDR3 residues at positions 6 and 7.

These receptors are not linked to any known antigen. Primers: 52 TRBV forward and 13 TRBJ reverse. Generated by immunoSEQ multiplex PCR, the TCRdb table keeps only in-frame clones and is missing some. The data hold 25,000 to 35,000 clones, with around 92% observed a single time. Material: conventional CD4+ T cells sorted from blood. The source is a person under 35 with CD3G deficiency.

This rearrangement joins TRBV2 to TRBJ2-3, with 10 bases identical to TRBD2. Looked up from germline, CDR1 is SNHLY and CDR2 is FYNNEI. The CDR3 sequence is 12 residues long. V gave up 6 bases and J gave up 9 bases; unmatched junction bases: 3. CDR3 residues: CASSFSGGTQYF. In nucleotides, the CDR3 is TGTGCCAGCAGCTTTAGCGGGGGGACGCAGTATTTT.

Worth noting for this clone: Other DNA sequences in this specimen translate into the identical CDR3. This chain links TRBV7-9 with TRBJ2-3, with D unclear. The CDR3 is 15 amino acids. Germline V CDR1 and CDR2: SEHNR, FQNEAQ (reference sequence). V lost 1 base, J lost 0 bases, and 8 bases lay in between. The CDR3 sequence: CASSLGDTSTDTQYF. CDR3 bases: TGTGCCAGCAGCTTAGGAGACACTAGCACAGATACGCAGTATTTT.

This clone appeared a few times. The rearrangement links TRBV6-1 to TRBJ2-1; TRBD1 matches at 9 bases. Germline-derived CDR1 and CDR2 are MNHNS and SASEGT. The length of the CDR3 is 14 residues. The J segment lost 4 bases and the V segment lost 10 bases, leaving 8 bases of the junction unmatched. CDR3 amino acids: CAIQTGGAYNEQFF. In DNA, the CDR3 is TGTGCCATCCAAACAGGGGGCGCGTACAATGAGCAGTTCTTC.

The chain has TRBV27 and TRBJ2-5; no clear D. With 4 bases removed from V and 0 bases from J, the gap between germline ends came to 6 bases. The CDR3 is 13 amino acids. Germline lookup yields CDR1 MNHEY and CDR2 SMNVEV (reference sequence). The CDR3 here is CASSSTYQETQYF. CDR3 DNA sequence: TGTGCCAGCAGTTCCACGTACCAAGAGACCCAGTACTTC.

The V call is TRBV9, the J call TRBJ2-4; 10 bases align to TRBD2. The CDR3 length is 18 residues. The germline V gene has CDR1 SGDLS and CDR2 YYNGEE. Germline trimming cut 0 bases from V and 3 bases from J; bases unmatched to any gene: 9. This chain's CDR3 is CASSVVLAGVLGKNIQYF. CDR3 nucleotides: TGTGCCAGCAGCGTAGTGCTAGCGGGAGTTTTAGGCAAAAACATTCAGTACTTC.

The chain carries TRBV6-4 and TRBJ2-5, with D possibly TRBD2 on 6 matching bases. CDR3 length: 15 amino acids. The V gene lost 7 bases and the J gene lost 4 bases, with 19 bases spanning the gap. CDR1 is MRHNA, CDR2 SNTAGT, per germline. The CDR3 DNA is TGTGCCAGCACCCCTATAGCGGAGTCGGGAGAGACCCAGTACTTC. Translating gives CASTPIAESGETQYF.

The chain recombines TRBV11-2 with TRBJ2-7; 11 bases match TRBD2. Germline CDR1 is SGHAT and CDR2 is FQNNGV. This CDR3 contains 17 residues. Germline trimming cut 5 bases from V and 2 bases from J; bases unmatched to any gene: 11. CDR3 region: CASSIAGGSNDTYEQYF. DNA for the CDR3: TGTGCCAGCAGCATAGCGGGAGGGAGTAACGACACCTACGAGCAGTACTTC.

V is TRBV28 and J is TRBJ2-7, with D perhaps matching TRBD2 (7 bases). Germline CDR1 reads MDHEN; CDR2 reads SYDVKM. This CDR3 has 17 amino acids. V was shortened by 4 bases and J by 4 bases, with 23 bases between the two germline ends. For the CDR3, the DNA is TGTGCCAGCAGTTCGGAAACTGGGAGGGGGGGGTTGTACGAGCAGTACTTC. Translated, it gives CASSSETGRGGLYEQYF.

The V gene is TRBV5-1, the J gene TRBJ1-1, with D unresolved. Germline CDR1 and CDR2: SGHRS and YFSETQ. Trimming left V 4 bases short and J 6 bases short, with 25 bases between. The CDR3 extends over 17 amino acids. In DNA form, the CDR3 reads TGCGCCAGCAGCCCGCACGATGCGGCTGGTCTTGGGGCTGAAGCTTTCTTT. It yields the protein CASSPHDAAGLGAEAFF.

This clone occurred once. The chain combines TRBV9 with TRBJ2-1; 8 bases are a match to TRBD2. The CDR3 contains 15 residues. The J segment lost 4 bases and the V segment lost 2 bases, leaving 5 bases of the junction unmatched. From germline, CDR1 is SGDLS and CDR2 YYNGEE. CDR3 region: CASSVSGGFYNEQFF. The DNA for the CDR3 is TGTGCCAGCAGCGTGAGCGGGGGCTTTTACAATGAGCAGTTCTTC.

The V gene is TRBV6-6, the J gene TRBJ2-2, with no clear D. Deletions cut 1 base from V and 5 bases from J, with 2 bases between. Germline CDR1 reads MNHNY; CDR2 reads SVGAGI (reference sequence). CDR3 length: 12 amino acids. The CDR3 protein is CASSYLTGELFF. CDR3 DNA sequence: TGTGCCAGCAGTTACTTAACCGGGGAGCTGTTTTTT.

CDR3 residues: CASSYYNEQFF. CDR3 DNA sequence: TGTGCCAGCAGTTACTACAATGAGCAGTTCTTC. The chain employs TRBV28 and TRBJ2-1, with unresolved D. CDR3 size: 11 residues. V was clipped by 4 bases and J by 3 bases, with 1 base between them. Per germline, CDR1 MDHEN and CDR2 SYDVKM.

This clone was seen just once. This chain joins TRBV15 and TRBJ2-5; TRBD2 is a possible D gene (5 bases). The CDR3 loop spans 13 amino acids. Germline V gene data show CDR1 as LNHNV and CDR2 as YYDKDF (reference sequence). Trimming took 3 bases from V and 0 from J, leaving 5 bases between them. The CDR3 DNA is TGTGCCACCAGCAGGGACTACCAAGAGACCCAGTACTTC. This sequence encodes CATSRDYQETQYF.

The chain couples TRBV10-3 to TRBJ2-7; D not resolved. Germline lookup yields CDR1 ENHRY and CDR2 SYGVKD. Trimming took 4 bases from V and 5 from J, leaving 9 bases between them. This CDR3 comprises 12 residues. The CDR3 sequence is CAISVGGNEQYV. The CDR3 coding sequence is TGTGCCATCAGTGTCGGTGGGAACGAGCAGTACGTC.

In DNA, the CDR3 is TGTGCCTGGAGGCCGGGAGTAATGGGTTCCAATCAGCCCCAGCATTTT. Translated: CAWRPGVMGSNQPQHF. The V and J genes are TRBV30 and TRBJ1-5, with D unclear. The CDR3 totals 16 residues. The V end lost 3 bases, the J end lost 3 bases, and 18 bases lay between the germline ends. Germline-derived CDR1 and CDR2 are GTSNPN and SVGIG (reference sequence).

This chain joins TRBV10-3 and TRBJ2-7; perhaps TRBD2 as D (5 bases). The CDR3 sequence is 13 residues long. Trimming took off 6 bases at V and 0 bases at J, with 9 bases between the two ends. Germline V gives CDR1 ENHRY, CDR2 SYGVKD. The CDR3 protein is CAIRPDSSYEQYF. The DNA of the CDR3 is TGTGCCATCAGGCCGGACTCCTCCTACGAGCAGTACTTC.

The chain joins TRBV2 to TRBJ2-5; TRBD1 matches 8 bases. The germline V gene encodes CDR1 SNHLY and CDR2 FYNNEI. The CDR3 runs to 17 residues. V trimming: 2 bases; J trimming: 3 bases; junction bases outside the gene matches: 11. This CDR3 is CASSENPRGTGEETQYF. In DNA, the CDR3 is TGTGCCAGCAGTGAAAACCCCCGCGGGACAGGAGAAGAGACCCAGTACTTC.

The chain combines TRBV9 with TRBJ2-1; 7 bases are shared with TRBD2. The CDR3 extends over 15 amino acids. The V and J ends lost 3 bases and 5 bases, in that order; junction bases with no gene match: 8. In germline, CDR1 is SGDLS, CDR2 YYNGEE. In DNA form, the CDR3 reads TGTGCCAGCAGCGCTGGGGACTACCTAAACAATGAGCAGTTCTTC. It translates to CASSAGDYLNNEQFF.

In nucleotides, the CDR3 is TGTGCCAGCAGCTTTTACGGGACGGATAATGAAAAACTGTTTTTT. This sequence encodes CASSFYGTDNEKLFF. The chain recombines TRBV7-9 with TRBJ1-4; maybe TRBD1 (5 bases). Deletions cut 3 bases from V and 4 bases from J, with 12 bases between. Germline lookup yields CDR1 SEHNR and CDR2 FQNEAQ (reference sequence). The CDR3 consists of 15 residues.

The chain has TRBV7-2 and TRBJ2-5, with TRBD1 identical over 7 bases. The V and J ends lost 5 bases and 4 bases, in that order; junction bases with no gene match: 13. Germline CDR1 and CDR2: SGHTA and FQGNSA. The CDR3 covers 16 residues. In nucleotides, the CDR3 is TGTGCCAGCAGCATCCTGGGGACAGCCTACAGAGAGACCCAGTACTTC. Translation: CASSILGTAYRETQYF.

This rearrangement joins TRBV6-1 to TRBJ2-1, with D unresolved. Trimming removed 1 base from V and 11 bases from J, with 15 bases in between. CDR1 MNHNS and CDR2 SASEGT come from the germline V gene. This CDR3 comprises 14 residues. As DNA, the CDR3 is TGTGCCAGCAGTGAAGTAGGGAAAGTTTGGAAGCAGTTCTTC. This translates into CASSEVGKVWKQFF.

V usage is TRBV6-1 and J usage is TRBJ1-2, with 9 bases identical to TRBD1. The CDR3 is made up of 13 amino acids. V was pared by 7 bases and J by 4 bases, with 4 bases of the junction left unmatched. Germline CDR1 and CDR2: MNHNS and SASEGT. The DNA of the CDR3 is TGTGCCAGCACCGGACAGGGGACCTATGGCTACACCTTC. It translates to CASTGQGTYGYTF.

The chain combines TRBV10-2 with TRBJ2-7; D gene unclear. The germline V gene has CDR1 WSHSY and CDR2 SAAADI. V lost 8 bases and J lost 0, with 8 bases in between. The CDR3 is 12 amino acids. CDR3 residues: CASAMRSYEQYF. The CDR3 nucleotides read TGCGCCAGCGCGATGCGCTCCTACGAGCAGTACTTC.

The V call is TRBV2, the J call TRBJ1-6, with D perhaps matching TRBD1 (5 bases). Germline CDR1 SNHLY, CDR2 FYNNEI. The CDR3 sequence is 12 residues long. The V end was cut by 8 bases, the J end by 10 bases, with 12 bases between. CDR3 sequence reads: CASETGGSPLHF. CDR3 nucleotides: TGTGCCAGCGAAACAGGCGGCTCACCCCTCCACTTT.

The V call is TRBV6-1, the J call TRBJ1-1; no firm D call. Between the trimmed V and J ends, which lost 7 bases and 5 bases, there was a span of 17 bases. Germline CDR1 is MNHNS and CDR2 is SASEGT. There are 14 residues in the CDR3. CDR3 region: CASTAASWGTEAFF. CDR3 sequence (DNA): TGTGCCAGCACCGCAGCCAGCTGGGGAACTGAAGCTTTCTTT.

The chain recombines TRBV6-1 with TRBJ2-2; 9 bases agree with TRBD1. Germline CDR1 MNHNS, CDR2 SASEGT. The CDR3 is made up of 16 amino acids. The V segment lost 2 bases and the J segment 6 bases; nucleotides outside the gene matches: 7. CDR3 loop: CASSESRTGVPGELFF. Here the CDR3 DNA reads TGTGCCAGCAGTGAATCTCGGACAGGGGTTCCCGGGGAGCTGTTTTTT.

The chain has TRBV28 and TRBJ2-5; 8 bases fit TRBD2. After removal of 6 bases from V and 4 bases from J, the junction contained 4 bases not matched to a gene. The CDR3 has 13 amino acids. Germline V gives CDR1 MDHEN, CDR2 SYDVKM. The CDR3 coding sequence is TGTGCCAGCAGCCCCGGGGGGGTAGAGACCCAGTACTTC. This translates into CASSPGGVETQYF.

This clone has only one observation. The chain has TRBV9 and TRBJ2-3, with D possibly matching TRBD1 (5 bases). The germline CDR1 and CDR2 sequences are SGDLS and YYNGEE. CDR3 size: 13 residues. The V gene lost 3 bases and the J gene lost 4 bases, with 9 bases spanning the gap. The chain's CDR3 is CASSARQPDTQYF. The CDR3 nucleotides are TGTGCCAGCAGCGCCCGACAGCCAGATACGCAGTATTTT.

This clone has just a few counts. This chain uses TRBV5-4 with TRBJ1-1, with 7 bases aligning to TRBD1. This CDR3 has 15 residues. CDR1 is SGHNT and CDR2 is YYREEE in the germline V gene (reference sequence). V gave up 2 bases and J gave up 6 bases; unmatched junction bases: 10. This CDR3 reads CASSLRLGTDSEAFF. For the CDR3, the DNA is TGTGCCAGCAGCTTACGATTAGGGACAGACTCTGAAGCTTTCTTT.